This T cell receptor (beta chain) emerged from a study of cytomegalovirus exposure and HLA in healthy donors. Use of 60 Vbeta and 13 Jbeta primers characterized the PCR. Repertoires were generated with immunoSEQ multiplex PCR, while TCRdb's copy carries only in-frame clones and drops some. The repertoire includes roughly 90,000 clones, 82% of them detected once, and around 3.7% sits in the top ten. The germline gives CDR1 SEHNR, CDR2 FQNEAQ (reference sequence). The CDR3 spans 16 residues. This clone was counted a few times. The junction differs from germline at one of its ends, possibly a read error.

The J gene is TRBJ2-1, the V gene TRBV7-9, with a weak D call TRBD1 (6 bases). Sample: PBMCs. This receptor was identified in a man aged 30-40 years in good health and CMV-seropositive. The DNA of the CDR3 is TGTTCCAGCAGCTCGCCTCCCAGGGGATCCTACAATGAGCAGTTCTTC. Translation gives CSSSSPPRGSYNEQFF.